The 32 T cell receptor beta chains below were found in one sample sequenced in a study of Graves' ophthalmopathy and Graves' hyperthyroidism. Investigators amplified TCR beta CDR3 regions from RNA transcripts. A first-round RT-PCR used HTBI primers, followed by a second-round multiplex PCR. TCRdb re-derived calls from the multiplex PCR reads in MiXCR, one entry per CDR3 protein. The data show about 1.1 million distinct CDR3 sequences, about 36% seen once. The specimen was peripheral blood or thyroid tissue (not recorded which). The receptors shown here come from an adult man with Graves' hyperthyroidism.

This clonotype was picked up one time. V gene TRBV12-3 or TRBV12-4 combines with J gene TRBJ1-1, with D perhaps TRBD1 (5 bases). This CDR3 is 18 amino acids long. V dropped 3 bases and J dropped 0 bases, with 20 bases sitting between them. The CDR3 DNA reads as TGTGCCAGCAGTTTGTCCTTGGGGGGATCGGGTTTGAACACTGAAGCTTTCTTT. Protein sequence: CASSLSLGGSGLNTEAFF.

This clonotype occurred many times. The chain combines TRBV29-1 with TRBJ1-3; D gene unclear. Germline V CDR1 and CDR2: SQVTM, ANQGSEA. The CDR3 runs to 11 residues. The V end lost 7 bases, the J end lost 6 bases, and 10 bases lay between the germline ends. This chain's CDR3 is CSATKENTIYF. The DNA for the CDR3 is TGCAGCGCCACGAAAGAAAACACCATATATTTT.

This rearrangement joins TRBV7-2 to TRBJ1-1, with TRBD1 matching 12 bases. CDR3 length equals 15 residues. Trimming cost V 6 bases and J 7 bases; bases outside gene matches: 9. CDR1 is SGHTA, CDR2 FQGNSA, per germline. CDR3 bases: TGTGCCAGCAGGTCTGGGACAGGGGGCCTTGGTGAAGCTTTCTTT. It specifies CASRSGTGGLGEAFF.

This clonotype was counted at least ten times. The rearrangement links TRBV7-2 to TRBJ1-1; D remains unclear. Germline assignment: CDR1 SGHTA and CDR2 FQGNSA. V was pared by 5 bases and J by 7 bases, with 11 bases between. The CDR3 runs to 12 residues. CDR3 bases: TGTGCCAGCAGCAAACGGACGGATGAAGCTTTCTTT. This sequence encodes CASSKRTDEAFF.

This clonotype has a count of ten or more. V and J are TRBV29-1 and TRBJ2-5; TRBD1 matches 9 bases. The CDR3 length is 14 residues. V lost 6 bases, J lost 4 bases, and 9 bases stayed unmatched. Germline lookup yields CDR1 SQVTM and CDR2 ANQGSEA. The CDR3 here is CSVIQGAGGETQYF. The CDR3 nucleotides are TGCAGCGTGATACAGGGGGCCGGGGGAGAGACCCAGTACTTC.

Comments on this clonotype: With a much larger clone just one base away, this may be a read error. The V call is TRBV19, the J call TRBJ1-5, with a tentative D call TRBD1 (5 bases). CDR1 is LNHDA and CDR2 is SQIVND in the germline V gene (reference sequence). The CDR3 sequence is 14 residues long. This CDR3 reads CDSSIVGGNQPQHF. The CDR3 DNA reads TGTGACAGTAGTATAGTGGGGGGCAATCAGCCCCAGCATTTT.

V and J are TRBV9 and TRBJ1-2; D might be TRBD1 (6 bases). From germline, CDR1 is SGDLS and CDR2 YYNGEE. The V end lost 5 bases, the J end lost 8 bases, and 19 bases lay between the germline ends. This CDR3 comprises 14 residues. CDR3 protein: CASSPLGRGEGYTF. The CDR3 region has the DNA TGTGCCAGCAGTCCCCTAGGCAGGGGTGAAGGCTACACCTTC.

This clonotype was seen many times. The V gene is TRBV25-1, the J gene TRBJ2-7; the match to TRBD2 covers 11 bases. In germline, CDR1 is MGHDK, CDR2 SYGVNS. The CDR3 loop spans 13 amino acids. The V segment lost 6 bases and the J segment 6 bases; nucleotides outside the gene matches: 4. The DNA for the CDR3 is TGTGCCAGCAGACTAGCGGGAGAGGTCGAGCAGTACTTC. It specifies CASRLAGEVEQYF.

The gene calls are TRBV27 and TRBJ1-1; 12 bases map to TRBD1. This CDR3 comprises 15 residues. Germline CDR1 and CDR2: MNHEY and SMNVEV (reference sequence). V shed 8 bases and J 2 bases; nucleotides not matched to a gene: 6. The CDR3 here is CASQGTGGVNTEAFF. Written as DNA, the CDR3 is TGTGCCAGCCAAGGGACAGGGGGCGTAAACACTGAAGCTTTCTTT.

This clonotype showed up many times. The chain uses TRBV19 and TRBJ1-2; D remains unclear. The CDR3 spans 15 residues. Per germline, CDR1 LNHDA and CDR2 SQIVND (reference sequence). V lost 3 bases and J 6 bases, leaving 17 bases between the germline ends. In DNA form, the CDR3 reads TGTGCCAGTAGTATTGGCCTCTTTGTATTGGATGGCTACACCTTC. This encodes CASSIGLFVLDGYTF.

The table lists this clonotype with many counts. The chain couples TRBV13 to TRBJ1-1; the D gene is possibly TRBD1 (5 bases). This CDR3 is built from 13 residues. The germline gives CDR1 PRHDT, CDR2 FYEKMQ (reference sequence). Trimming shortened V by 5 bases and J by 3 bases, and 10 bases separated the two germline ends. Here the CDR3 DNA reads TGTGCCAGCAGCGAACGAGGGGACACTGAAGCTTTCTTT. This sequence encodes CASSERGDTEAFF.

V and J are TRBV12-3 or TRBV12-4 and TRBJ1-4; 7 bases agree with TRBD1. The ends lost 6 bases at V and 4 bases at J; junction bases unmatched: 11. The CDR3 has 16 amino acids. The CDR3 loop is CASRKYPGQNNEKLFF. CDR3 sequence (DNA): TGTGCCAGCAGAAAGTATCCGGGACAGAATAATGAAAAACTGTTTTTT.

A remark on this clonotype: A much larger clone differs from this one at a single base, so this may be a read error. This rearrangement joins TRBV4-3 to TRBJ1-6, with a weak D call TRBD1 (6 bases). V dropped 0 bases and J dropped 7 bases, with 10 bases sitting between them. This CDR3 is built from 15 residues. CDR1 is LGHNA and CDR2 is YSLEER in the germline V gene. The CDR3 loop is CASSQDRGANSPLHF. In DNA, the CDR3 is TGCGCCAGCAGCCAAGATCGGGGGGCGAATTCACCCCTCCACTTT.

This clonotype was picked up many times. The gene calls are TRBV10-3 and TRBJ1-6; D gene uncertain. V was shortened by 7 bases and J by 10 bases, with 14 bases between the two germline ends. The CDR3 covers 13 residues. Per germline, CDR1 ENHRY and CDR2 SYGVKD. Written as DNA, the CDR3 is TGTGCCATCACCAGAGAAGATGGATCACCCCTCCACTTT. This codes for CAITREDGSPLHF.

The chain joins TRBV20-1 to TRBJ1-5, with D maybe TRBD1 (5 bases). The CDR3 has 15 amino acids. V was cut by 3 bases and J by 3 bases, with 15 bases left in between. Germline V lookup: CDR1 DFQATT, CDR2 SNEGSKA (reference sequence). In nucleotides, the CDR3 is TGCAGTGCTAGGGGTTTAAGGGGCGTCAATCAGCCCCAGCATTTT. Its translation: CSARGLRGVNQPQHF.

With regard to this clonotype: A much bigger clone sits one base away, suggesting this may be a read error. V and J are TRBV5-1 and TRBJ2-7; D gene uncertain. There are 13 residues in the CDR3. The V gene's germline CDR1 is SGHRS and CDR2 YFSETQ. V was trimmed by 3 bases and J by 3 bases, leaving 10 bases between them. The CDR3 loop reads CASSSRTFYEQYF. DNA for the CDR3: TGCGCCAGCAGCTCCCGCACCTTCTACGAGCAGTACTTC.

This sequence joins TRBV6-1 and TRBJ1-5; 8 bases agree with TRBD1. Germline CDR1 and CDR2: MNHNS and SASEGT. After removal of 5 bases from V and 4 bases from J, the junction contained 16 bases not matched to a gene. The CDR3 length is 18 residues. This CDR3 reads CASSYERGQGFWNQPQHF. The CDR3, as DNA: TGTGCCAGCAGTTACGAACGCGGACAGGGCTTTTGGAATCAGCCCCAGCATTTT.

This clonotype was detected many times. The V gene is TRBV25-1, the J gene TRBJ1-6, with 7 bases matching TRBD1. Germline trimming cut 6 bases from V and 4 bases from J; bases unmatched to any gene: 0. The CDR3 is made up of 13 amino acids. In germline, CDR1 is MGHDK, CDR2 SYGVNS. The CDR3: CASRGQYNSPLHF. CDR3 nucleotides: TGTGCCAGCAGGGGACAGTATAATTCACCCCTCCACTTT.

In this sample, this clonotype turned up many times. This rearrangement joins TRBV20-1 to TRBJ2-5, with TRBD1 identical over 7 bases. Germline lookup yields CDR1 DFQATT and CDR2 SNEGSKA (reference sequence). The CDR3 is 14 amino acids. V shed 6 bases, J shed 5 bases, and the junction held 12 bases outside the gene matches. In nucleotides, the CDR3 is TGCAGTGCGCCGTCATACAGGGGTGGGGAGACCCAGTACTTC. Its translation: CSAPSYRGGETQYF.

There are many counts of this clonotype. The V and J genes are TRBV11-1 and TRBJ2-7, with TRBD1 identical over 7 bases. Germline V lookup: CDR1 SGHAT, CDR2 FQDESV (reference sequence). Trimming at V came to 5 bases and at J to 6 bases, leaving 10 bases not matched to a gene. The CDR3 loop spans 14 amino acids. The CDR3 reads CASSPNGQVGEQYF. CDR3 in DNA: TGTGCCAGCAGCCCGAACGGACAGGTCGGCGAGCAGTACTTC.

A few counts support this clonotype. V usage is TRBV6-5 and J usage is TRBJ1-3; perhaps TRBD1 as D (6 bases). The V and J ends lost 6 bases and 1 base respectively, with 16 bases between them. Germline V lookup: CDR1 MNHEY, CDR2 SVGAGI. The CDR3 extends over 16 amino acids. This CDR3 is CASRERGRGSGNTIYF. In DNA, the CDR3 is TGTGCCAGCAGGGAACGGGGCAGGGGATCTGGAAACACCATATATTTT.

The chain joins TRBV6-6 to TRBJ2-7, with D possibly TRBD2 on 6 matching bases. The CDR3 totals 15 residues. Between the trimmed V and J ends, which lost 2 bases and 7 bases, there was a span of 18 bases. The V gene's germline CDR1 is MNHNY and CDR2 SVGAGI (reference sequence). The CDR3 nucleotides read TGTGCCAGCAGTTACCCTGGTGGCGCGGGGAAGGAGCAGTACTTC. It codes for CASSYPGGAGKEQYF.

This chain joins TRBV20-1 and TRBJ1-1; TRBD1 is a possible D gene (5 bases). The germline gives CDR1 DFQATT, CDR2 SNEGSKA (reference sequence). The CDR3 has 16 amino acids. V dropped 0 bases and J dropped 3 bases, with 17 bases sitting between them. CDR3 nucleotide sequence: TGCAGTGCTAGAGATTTCCAAGGGCCAGGGTACACTGAAGCTTTCTTT. Residues: CSARDFQGPGYTEAFF.

This clonotype was counted only a few times. The chain employs TRBV20-1 and TRBJ1-3, with 8 bases fitting TRBD1. Germline V gene lookup returns CDR1 DFQATT and CDR2 SNEGSKA (reference sequence). With 3 bases clipped from V and 0 bases from J, the junction kept 7 bases outside the gene matches. The CDR3 is made up of 16 amino acids. The CDR3 sequence is CSASFGQGPSGNTIYF. Here the CDR3 DNA reads TGCAGTGCTAGTTTCGGACAGGGTCCCTCTGGAAACACCATATATTTT.

The chain carries TRBV4-3 and TRBJ2-7, with TRBD2 matching over 7 bases. Per germline, CDR1 LGHNA and CDR2 YSLEER. This CDR3 is 16 amino acids long. V lost 1 base, J lost 0 bases, and 6 bases stayed unmatched. The CDR3 region is CASSQGRSGGSYEQYF. The DNA of the CDR3 is TGCGCCAGCAGCCAAGGTCGGTCGGGGGGCTCCTACGAGCAGTACTTC.

This clonotype showed up many times. The rearrangement joins TRBV20-1 to TRBJ1-5; D remains ambiguous. Germline V gives CDR1 DFQATT, CDR2 SNEGSKA (reference sequence). The V end was cut by 0 bases, the J end by 3 bases, with 9 bases between. The CDR3 covers 14 residues. The CDR3 DNA sequence: TGCAGTGCTAGAGATGTGGGAGTCAATCAGCCCCAGCATTTT. Its translation: CSARDVGVNQPQHF.

In its sample, this clonotype was seen many times. The gene calls are TRBV19 and TRBJ1-2; 9 nucleotides align to TRBD1. The CDR3 runs 17 residues. Germline loops: CDR1 LNHDA, CDR2 SQIVND (reference sequence). With 4 bases clipped from V and 4 bases from J, the junction kept 13 bases outside the gene matches. CDR3 coding DNA: TGTGCCAGTAGTACGGGACAGGGAGCCGACCTTGGCTATGGCTACACCTTC. This sequence encodes CASSTGQGADLGYGYTF.

The chain combines TRBV12-3 or TRBV12-4 with TRBJ2-2; D remains ambiguous. The CDR3 runs 15 residues. Trimming removed 4 bases at V and 1 base at J, with 10 bases between. CDR3 bases: TGTGCCAGCAGTTACTCGGAACTGAACACCGGGGAGCTGTTTTTT. Translating gives CASSYSELNTGELFF.

Worth noting for this clonotype: Here the CDR3 omits its conserved ending phenylalanine or tryptophan, so a read error is the likely source. The limits of the CDR3 on the DNA are not certain, so only TCRdb's listed CDR3 is given. The rearrangement uses TRBV7-2 and TRBJ2-5; TRBD2, the D gene given by the table, was not confirmed from the DNA. Germline values: CDR1 SGHTA, CDR2 FQGNSA. The CDR3 is 14 residues long, counting both termini. The CDR3 sequence is CASSSGAYGYTFGS.

J is TRBJ2-2 and V is TRBV7-2; D perhaps matches TRBD1 (6 bases). The CDR3 spans 15 residues. The germline V gene has CDR1 SGHTA and CDR2 FQGNSA. Trimming took 5 bases from V and 9 from J, leaving 19 bases between them. The CDR3 loop is CASSEIQGLPRELFF. In DNA form, the CDR3 reads TGTGCCAGCAGCGAAATACAGGGCCTGCCGAGGGAGCTGTTTTTT.

V gene TRBV12-3 or TRBV12-4 combines with J gene TRBJ1-2; perhaps TRBD1 as D (5 bases). Trimming took 6 bases from V and 8 from J, leaving 16 bases between them. The CDR3 sequence is 13 residues long. The CDR3 DNA reads as TGTGCCAGCAGCCAAGGGGTTGGGCGCGGCTACACCTTC. Translated, it gives CASSQGVGRGYTF.

This clonotype was counted at least ten times. Written as DNA, the CDR3 is TGTGCCATCAGTGGCGGGAGAGACAATCAGCCCCAGCATTTT. Translating it yields CAISGGRDNQPQHF. V and J are TRBV10-3 and TRBJ1-5, with D uncertain. The CDR3 sequence is 14 residues long. Trimming took 4 bases from V and 3 from J, leaving 10 bases between them. CDR1 is ENHRY and CDR2 is SYGVKD in the germline V gene.